This TCR beta chain was captured in a study of shared clonotypes between healthy human individuals. The study's findings and limits: Generation probability values for non-shared clonotypes were lower than those for clonotypes shared by all four donors. Only blood was sampled; tissue repertoires likely differ.

In CD8 memory, CD45RO+ cells were put together with CCR7-negative CD45RA+ TemRA cells. As regards this clone: Its antigen is currently unknown.

The assay ran at deep level. Data came from immunoSEQ multiplex PCR; TCRdb stores just in-frame clones and leaves some out. The sample yields roughly 660,000 clones, about nine tenths seen once. The sequenced sample was memory CD8+ T cells from PBMCs. Stated subset: CD45RO+ cells pooled with CCR7-negative TemRA cells. This receptor was taken from a young man in good health. Some clones in this sample may be carry-over from other donors' samples.

Here the CDR3 reads CAIRGTYGYTF. The DNA for the CDR3 is TGTGCCATCAGGGGGACGTATGGCTACACCTTC. The V call is TRBV10-3, the J call TRBJ1-2; D may be TRBD1 (5 bases). CDR1 and CDR2 from the germline V gene are ENHRY and SYGVKD. V was clipped by 6 bases and J by 5 bases, with 7 bases between them. The length of the CDR3 is 11 residues.